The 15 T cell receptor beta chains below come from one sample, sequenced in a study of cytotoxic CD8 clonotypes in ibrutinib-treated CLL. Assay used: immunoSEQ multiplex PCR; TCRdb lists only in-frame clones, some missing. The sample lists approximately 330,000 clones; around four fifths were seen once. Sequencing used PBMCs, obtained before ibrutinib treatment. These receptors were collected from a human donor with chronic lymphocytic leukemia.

The CDR3 sequence: CASSSTGPGATQYF. CDR3 nucleotide sequence: TGCGCCAGCAGCTCGACAGGGCCCGGGGCTACGCAGTATTTT. The rearrangement links TRBV5-1 to TRBJ2-3; 7 nucleotides line up with TRBD1. J gave up 8 bases and V 3 bases, and 9 bases lay outside the gene matches. CDR3 size: 14 residues. Germline V lookup: CDR1 SGHRS, CDR2 YFSETQ.

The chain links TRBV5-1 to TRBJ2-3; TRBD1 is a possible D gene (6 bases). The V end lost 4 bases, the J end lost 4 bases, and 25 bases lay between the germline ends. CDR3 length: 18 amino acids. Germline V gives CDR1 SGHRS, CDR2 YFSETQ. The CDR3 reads CASSPQRPRGQHSDTQYF. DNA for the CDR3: TGCGCCAGCAGCCCCCAACGCCCTCGCGGACAGCACTCAGATACGCAGTATTTT.

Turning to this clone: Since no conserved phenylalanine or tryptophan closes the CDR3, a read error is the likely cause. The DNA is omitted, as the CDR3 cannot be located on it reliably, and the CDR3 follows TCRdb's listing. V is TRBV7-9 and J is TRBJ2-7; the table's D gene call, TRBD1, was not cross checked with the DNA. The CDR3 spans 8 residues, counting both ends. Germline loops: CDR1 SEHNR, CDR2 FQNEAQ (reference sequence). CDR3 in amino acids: CASSLAGT.

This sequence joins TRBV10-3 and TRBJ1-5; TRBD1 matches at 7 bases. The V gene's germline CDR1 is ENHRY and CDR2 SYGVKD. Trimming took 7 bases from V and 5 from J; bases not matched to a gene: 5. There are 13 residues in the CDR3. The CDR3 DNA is TGTGCCATCAACCAAGACAGGGATCAGCCCCAGCATTTT. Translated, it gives CAINQDRDQPQHF.

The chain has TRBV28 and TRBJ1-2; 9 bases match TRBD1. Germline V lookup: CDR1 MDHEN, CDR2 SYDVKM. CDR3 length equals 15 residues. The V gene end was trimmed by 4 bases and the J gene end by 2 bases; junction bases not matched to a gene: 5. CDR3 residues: CASSSLGQGNYGYTF. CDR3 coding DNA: TGTGCCAGCAGTTCCCTAGGACAGGGGAACTATGGCTACACCTTC.

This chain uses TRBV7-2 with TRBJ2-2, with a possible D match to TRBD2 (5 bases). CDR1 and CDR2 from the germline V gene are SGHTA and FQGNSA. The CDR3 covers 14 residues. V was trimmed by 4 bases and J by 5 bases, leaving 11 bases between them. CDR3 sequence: CASSSGSGTGELFF. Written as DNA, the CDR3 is TGTGCCAGCAGCTCCGGGTCGGGGACCGGGGAGCTGTTTTTT.

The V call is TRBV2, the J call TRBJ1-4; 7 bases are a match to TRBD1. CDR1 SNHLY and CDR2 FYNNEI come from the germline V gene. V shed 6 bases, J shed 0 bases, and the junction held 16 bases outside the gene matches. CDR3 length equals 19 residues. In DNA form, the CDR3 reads TGTGCCAGCAGCGAAATACTCGACAGGGACGGTGCAACTAATGAAAAACTGTTTTTT. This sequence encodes CASSEILDRDGATNEKLFF.

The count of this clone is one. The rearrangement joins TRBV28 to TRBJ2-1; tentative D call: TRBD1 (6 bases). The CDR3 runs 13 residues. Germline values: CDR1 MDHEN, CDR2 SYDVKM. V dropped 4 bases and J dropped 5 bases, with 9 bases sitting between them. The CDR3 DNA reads TGTGCCAGCAGTTCGGGACACCACAATGAGCAGTTCTTC. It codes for CASSSGHHNEQFF.

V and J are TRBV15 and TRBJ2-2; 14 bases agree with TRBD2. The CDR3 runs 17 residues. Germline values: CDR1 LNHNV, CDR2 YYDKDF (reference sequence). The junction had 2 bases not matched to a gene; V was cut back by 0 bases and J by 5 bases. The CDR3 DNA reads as TGTGCCACCAGCAGAGATCGGACTAGCGGGAGGACCGGGGAGCTGTTTTTT. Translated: CATSRDRTSGRTGELFF.

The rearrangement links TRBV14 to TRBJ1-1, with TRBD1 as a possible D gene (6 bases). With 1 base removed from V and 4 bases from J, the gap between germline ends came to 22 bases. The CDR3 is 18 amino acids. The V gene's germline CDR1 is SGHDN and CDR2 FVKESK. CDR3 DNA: TGTGCCAGCAGCCAAGTTGTCAGGGGTCGGGCAGTTCTCACTGAAGCTTTCTTT. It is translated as CASSQVVRGRAVLTEAFF.

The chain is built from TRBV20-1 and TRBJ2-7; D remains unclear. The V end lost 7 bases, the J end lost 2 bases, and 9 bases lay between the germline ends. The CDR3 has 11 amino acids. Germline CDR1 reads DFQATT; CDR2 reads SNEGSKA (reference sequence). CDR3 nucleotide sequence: TGCAGTGTTAAACTGGCCTACGAGCAGTACTTC. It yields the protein CSVKLAYEQYF.

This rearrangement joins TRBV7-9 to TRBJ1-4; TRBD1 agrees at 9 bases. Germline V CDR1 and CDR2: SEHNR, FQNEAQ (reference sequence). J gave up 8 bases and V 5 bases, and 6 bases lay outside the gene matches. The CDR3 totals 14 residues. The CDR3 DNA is TGTGCCAGCAGCCCGGACAGGGGTTGGGAAAAACTGTTTTTT. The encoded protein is CASSPDRGWEKLFF.

As DNA, the CDR3 is TGTGCCAGTAGTATCTCGGGACAGGACTACGAGCAGTACTTC. It translates to CASSISGQDYEQYF. The chain joins TRBV19 to TRBJ2-7, with 8 nucleotides matching TRBD1. The CDR3 has 14 amino acids. CDR1 LNHDA and CDR2 SQIVND come from the germline V gene (reference sequence). The trim removed 3 bases at V and 3 bases at J, leaving 4 bases unmatched.

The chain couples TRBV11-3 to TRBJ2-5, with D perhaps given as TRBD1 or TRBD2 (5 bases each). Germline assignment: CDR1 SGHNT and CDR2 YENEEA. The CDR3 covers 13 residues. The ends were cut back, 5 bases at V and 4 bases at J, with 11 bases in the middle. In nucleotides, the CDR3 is TGTGCCAGCAGCCACATCGGGACAGAGACCCAGTACTTC. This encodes CASSHIGTETQYF.

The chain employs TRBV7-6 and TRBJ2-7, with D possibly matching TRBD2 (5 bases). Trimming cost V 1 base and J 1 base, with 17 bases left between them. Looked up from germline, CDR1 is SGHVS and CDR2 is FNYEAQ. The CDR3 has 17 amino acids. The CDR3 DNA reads TGTGCCAGCAGCTTAGACTGGCGTCGGGGATCGTCCTACGAGCAGTACTTC. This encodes CASSLDWRRGSSYEQYF.